Described below is a single T cell receptor (beta chain) sequence and its context. The CDR3 totals 15 residues. Germline CDR1 ENHRY, CDR2 SYGVKD. Trimming stripped 6 bases from V and 2 bases from J, with 16 bases between. Researchers prepared the TCRbeta library using unique molecular identifiers, the study reports. Each CDR3 protein gets one entry after TCRdb re-called the PCR reads with MiXCR. The profile shows about 240,000 distinct CDR3 sequences, 12% of them singletons. The entry originates in a study of T-cell reconstitution after alpha-beta-depleted transplantation in children. The sequence was obtained from a human donor who donated a stem cell graft to a child with acute lymphoblastic leukemia. The chain couples TRBV10-3 to TRBJ2-5, with D perhaps matching TRBD2 (5 bases). The specimen comprised PBMCs from the stem cell graft donor, sampled from the stem cell graft. DNA for the CDR3: TGTGCCATCAGAGGTGGTGTGACTACTCAAGAGACCCAGTACTTC. Its translation is CAIRGGVTTQETQYF.